Below, one T cell receptor beta chain is given with its context. Each CDR3 protein gets one entry in TCRdb, which reprocessed the 5' RACE reads and gives no DNA. This listing includes about 260,000 distinct CDR3 sequences. The data were obtained in a study of T cells expressing NK-cell markers. The CDR3 contains 15 residues. This chain uses TRBV12-3 or TRBV12-4 with TRBJ2-1; with no DNA, the TCRdb D assignment of TRBD2 cannot be verified. This receptor was identified in a man between 18 and 29 years old in good health. Sequenced: blood T cells: a sorted CD56 or NKG2C T cell subset, CD4+ or CD8+ T cells, or bulk PBMC T cells (not recorded which). The CDR3: CASASGILSYNEQFF.